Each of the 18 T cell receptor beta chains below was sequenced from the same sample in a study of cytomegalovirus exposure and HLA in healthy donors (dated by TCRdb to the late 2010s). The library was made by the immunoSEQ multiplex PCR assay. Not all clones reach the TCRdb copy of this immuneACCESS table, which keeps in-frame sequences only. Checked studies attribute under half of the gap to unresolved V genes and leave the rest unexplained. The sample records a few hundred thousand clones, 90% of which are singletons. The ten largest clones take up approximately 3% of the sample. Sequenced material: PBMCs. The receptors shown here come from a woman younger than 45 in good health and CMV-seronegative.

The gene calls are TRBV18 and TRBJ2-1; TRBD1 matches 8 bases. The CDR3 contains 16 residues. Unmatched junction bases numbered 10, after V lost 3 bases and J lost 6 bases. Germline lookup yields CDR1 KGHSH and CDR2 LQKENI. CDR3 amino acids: CASSPLQGATTNEQFF. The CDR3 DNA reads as TGTGCCAGCTCACCTCTCCAGGGGGCGACTACCAATGAGCAGTTCTTC.

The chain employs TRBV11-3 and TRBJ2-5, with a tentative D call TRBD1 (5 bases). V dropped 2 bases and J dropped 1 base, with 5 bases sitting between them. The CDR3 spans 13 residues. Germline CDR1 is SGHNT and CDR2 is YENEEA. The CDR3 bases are TGTGCCAGCAGCTTAAGGGGCCAAGAGACCCAGTACTTC. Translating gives CASSLRGQETQYF. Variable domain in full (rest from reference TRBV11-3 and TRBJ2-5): EAGVVQSPRYKIIEKKQPVAFWCNPISGHNTLYWYLQNLGQGPELLIRYENEEAVDDSQLPKDRFSAERLKGVDSTLKIQPAELGDSAVYLCASSLRGQETQYFGPGTRLLVL.

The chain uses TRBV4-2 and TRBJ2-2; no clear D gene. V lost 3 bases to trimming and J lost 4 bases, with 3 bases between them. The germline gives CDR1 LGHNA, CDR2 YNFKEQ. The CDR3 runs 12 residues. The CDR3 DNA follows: TGTGCCAGCAGCCAGGTCACCGGGGAGCTGTTTTTT. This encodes CASSQVTGELFF.

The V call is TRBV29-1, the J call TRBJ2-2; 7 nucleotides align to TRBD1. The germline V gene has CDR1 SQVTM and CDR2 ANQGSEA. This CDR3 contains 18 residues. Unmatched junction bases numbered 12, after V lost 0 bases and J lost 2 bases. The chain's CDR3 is CSVEDEDRVGLNTGELFF. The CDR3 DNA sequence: TGCAGCGTTGAAGATGAAGACAGGGTGGGCCTAAACACCGGGGAGCTGTTTTTT.

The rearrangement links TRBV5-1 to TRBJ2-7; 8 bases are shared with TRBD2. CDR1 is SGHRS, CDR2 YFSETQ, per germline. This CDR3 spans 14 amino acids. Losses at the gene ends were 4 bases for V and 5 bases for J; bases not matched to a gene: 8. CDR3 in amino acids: CASSPPGLVHEQYF. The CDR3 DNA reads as TGCGCCAGCAGCCCCCCGGGACTAGTTCACGAGCAGTACTTC.

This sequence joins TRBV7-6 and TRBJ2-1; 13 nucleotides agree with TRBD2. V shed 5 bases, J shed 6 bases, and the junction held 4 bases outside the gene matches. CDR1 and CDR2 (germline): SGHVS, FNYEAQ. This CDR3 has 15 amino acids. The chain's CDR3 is CASSLGTSGINEQFF. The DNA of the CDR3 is TGTGCCAGCAGCCTCGGGACTAGCGGGATCAATGAGCAGTTCTTC.

The CDR3 bases are TGTGCCTGGACCATTGGGACTAGCGGGATGGAGACCCAGTACTTC. This sequence encodes CAWTIGTSGMETQYF. This rearrangement joins TRBV30 to TRBJ2-5; 13 positions match TRBD2. The CDR3 runs to 15 residues. The J segment lost 5 bases and the V segment lost 4 bases, leaving 7 bases of the junction unmatched. CDR1 and CDR2 (germline): GTSNPN, SVGIG (reference sequence).

CDR3 DNA sequence: TGTGCCAGCAGCGTACAAGGGGTGGATGAAAAACTGTTTTTT. The encoded protein is CASSVQGVDEKLFF. The chain recombines TRBV9 with TRBJ1-4; perhaps TRBD1 as D (5 bases). The ends were cut back, 1 base at V and 6 bases at J, with 10 bases in the middle. Germline CDR1 is SGDLS and CDR2 is YYNGEE. This CDR3 is built from 14 residues.

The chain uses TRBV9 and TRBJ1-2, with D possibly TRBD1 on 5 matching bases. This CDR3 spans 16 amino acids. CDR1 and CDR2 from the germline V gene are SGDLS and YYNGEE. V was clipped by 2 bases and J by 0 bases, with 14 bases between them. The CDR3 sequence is CASSVGQGLTNYGYTF. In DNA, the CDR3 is TGTGCCAGCAGCGTTGGGCAGGGCCTGACTAACTATGGCTACACCTTC.

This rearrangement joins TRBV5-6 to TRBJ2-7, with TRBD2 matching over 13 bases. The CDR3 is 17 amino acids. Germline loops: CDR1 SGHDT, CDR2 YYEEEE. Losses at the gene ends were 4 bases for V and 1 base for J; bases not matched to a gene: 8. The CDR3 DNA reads TGTGCCAGCAGCCGCGGACTAGCGGGGGCTCGTTCCTACGAGCAGTACTTC. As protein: CASSRGLAGARSYEQYF.

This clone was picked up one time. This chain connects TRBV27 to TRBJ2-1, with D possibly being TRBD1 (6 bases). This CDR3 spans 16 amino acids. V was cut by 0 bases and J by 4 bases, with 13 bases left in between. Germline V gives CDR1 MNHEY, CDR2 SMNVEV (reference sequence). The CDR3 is CASSLSAGERYNEQFF. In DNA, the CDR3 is TGTGCCAGCAGTTTATCGGCAGGGGAGCGGTACAATGAGCAGTTCTTC.

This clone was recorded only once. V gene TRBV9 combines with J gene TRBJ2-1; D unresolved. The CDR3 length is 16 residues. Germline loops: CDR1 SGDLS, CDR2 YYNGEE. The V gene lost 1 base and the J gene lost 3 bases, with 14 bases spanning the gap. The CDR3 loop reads CASSVFDFGVYNEQFF. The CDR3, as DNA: TGTGCCAGCAGCGTATTTGACTTCGGTGTCTACAATGAGCAGTTCTTC.

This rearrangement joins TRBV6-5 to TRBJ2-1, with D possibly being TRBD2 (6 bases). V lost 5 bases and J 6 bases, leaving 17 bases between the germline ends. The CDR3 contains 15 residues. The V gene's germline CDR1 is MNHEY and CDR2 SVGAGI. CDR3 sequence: CASSGGTSYINEQFF. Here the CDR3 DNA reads TGTGCCAGCAGTGGGGGGACGTCCTATATCAATGAGCAGTTCTTC.

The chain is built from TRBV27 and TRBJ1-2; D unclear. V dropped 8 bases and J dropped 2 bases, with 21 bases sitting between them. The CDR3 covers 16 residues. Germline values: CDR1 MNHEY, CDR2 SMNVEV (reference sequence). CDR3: CASCLTMEGGNYGYTF. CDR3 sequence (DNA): TGTGCCAGCTGTCTTACCATGGAGGGTGGCAACTATGGCTACACCTTC.

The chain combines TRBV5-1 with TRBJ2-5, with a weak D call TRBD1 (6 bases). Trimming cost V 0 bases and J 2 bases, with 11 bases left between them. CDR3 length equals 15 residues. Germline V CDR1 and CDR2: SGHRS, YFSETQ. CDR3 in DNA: TGCGCCAGCAGCTTGGCAGTAGGACAGCAAGAGACCCAGTACTTC. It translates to CASSLAVGQQETQYF.

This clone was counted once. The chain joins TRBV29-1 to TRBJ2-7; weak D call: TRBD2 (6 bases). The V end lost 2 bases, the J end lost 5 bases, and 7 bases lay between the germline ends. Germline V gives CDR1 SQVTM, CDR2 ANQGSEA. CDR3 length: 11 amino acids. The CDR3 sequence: CSVEWRDEQYF. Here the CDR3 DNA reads TGCAGCGTTGAATGGAGGGACGAGCAGTACTTC.

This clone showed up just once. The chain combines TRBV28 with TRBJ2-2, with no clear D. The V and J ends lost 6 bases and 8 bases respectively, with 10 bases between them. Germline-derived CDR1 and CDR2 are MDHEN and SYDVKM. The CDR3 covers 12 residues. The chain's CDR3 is CASSLEGGELFF. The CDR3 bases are TGTGCCAGCAGCCTGGAAGGAGGGGAGCTGTTTTTT.

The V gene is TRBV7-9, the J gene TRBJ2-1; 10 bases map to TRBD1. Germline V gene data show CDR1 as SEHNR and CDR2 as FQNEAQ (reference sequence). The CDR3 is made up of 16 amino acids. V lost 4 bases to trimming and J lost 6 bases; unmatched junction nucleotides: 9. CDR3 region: CASSSLPGTGANEQFF. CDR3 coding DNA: TGTGCCAGCAGCTCCCTCCCCGGGACAGGGGCCAATGAGCAGTTCTTC.